This is a list of T cell receptor beta chains from one sample in a study of T cell repertoires in cytomegalovirus infection. In TCRdb, the reads were re-called with MiXCR into one record per CDR3 protein. The sample has a few hundred thousand distinct CDR3 sequences; 12% to 15% are singletons. Sequenced: PBMCs. These receptors originate from a human donor in good health (CMV status not recorded). Some clones in this sample may be carry-over from other donors' samples. CDR3s include the opening cysteine and the closing phenylalanine or tryptophan. Fields, in order: D gene, V gene, clone size, CDR3 protein. A D gene is named only where the DNA matches it firmly. The size of a clone is reported for some rows only, either as once, few or many, or as a class for expanded clones.

D gene: TRBD1; V gene: TRBV6-2/TRBV6-3; clone size: NA; CDR3 protein: CASKPGQGGREQYF
D gene: TRBD2; V gene: TRBV14; clone size: few; CDR3 protein: CASGTSGGDTQYF
D gene: TRBD1; V gene: TRBV20-1; clone size: NA; CDR3 protein: CSAISMGQGLLYGYTF
D gene: TRBD2; V gene: TRBV20-1; clone size: few; CDR3 protein: CSAFQAGALGDEQFF
D gene: NA; V gene: TRBV4-1; clone size: many; CDR3 protein: CASRFHGVNTEAFF
D gene: TRBD2; V gene: TRBV7-2; clone size: many; CDR3 protein: CASSLRGLTREAQYF
D gene: NA; V gene: TRBV20-1; clone size: few; CDR3 protein: CSAPSGEKRNTEAFF
D gene: NA; V gene: TRBV11-1; clone size: NA; CDR3 protein: CASSFYQEGQYF
D gene: TRBD2; V gene: TRBV27; clone size: NA; CDR3 protein: CASSFVAGVDTQYF
D gene: TRBD1; V gene: TRBV20-1; clone size: NA; CDR3 protein: CSARVLTDRGRAFF
D gene: NA; V gene: TRBV10-3; clone size: many; CDR3 protein: CAISNDRRNTEAFF
D gene: NA; V gene: TRBV7-8; clone size: NA; CDR3 protein: CASSILIGDTGELFF
D gene: NA; V gene: TRBV7-9; clone size: many; CDR3 protein: CASSNTAERNQETQYF
D gene: NA; V gene: TRBV6-2/TRBV6-3; clone size: few; CDR3 protein: CASSYEAYNEQFF
D gene: TRBD1; V gene: TRBV6-6; clone size: NA; CDR3 protein: CASSSGQGRAFF
D gene: NA; V gene: TRBV25-1; clone size: few; CDR3 protein: CASSHDLGYTF
D gene: NA; V gene: TRBV20-1; clone size: few; CDR3 protein: CSARDQGDTGELFF
D gene: TRBD1; V gene: TRBV19; clone size: NA; CDR3 protein: CASSRERDRVGNEQFF
D gene: NA; V gene: TRBV7-8; clone size: many; CDR3 protein: CASSFLVGGAGTDTQYF
D gene: TRBD2; V gene: TRBV28; clone size: NA; CDR3 protein: CASSVVDNPGTSPRNEQFF
D gene: NA; V gene: TRBV5-6; clone size: NA; CDR3 protein: CASSLVGDHNEQFF
D gene: NA; V gene: TRBV4-1; clone size: many; CDR3 protein: CASSQPAVQGFYGYTF
D gene: TRBD1; V gene: TRBV7-2; clone size: many; CDR3 protein: CASRLDRGGTGELFF
D gene: NA; V gene: TRBV29-1; clone size: many; CDR3 protein: CREIANTGELFF
D gene: NA; V gene: TRBV14; clone size: many; CDR3 protein: CASSQDYWAGAEAFF
D gene: NA; V gene: TRBV11-3; clone size: many; CDR3 protein: CASITQYF
D gene: NA; V gene: TRBV5-4; clone size: many; CDR3 protein: CASSLDSGKGYTF
D gene: NA; V gene: TRBV9; clone size: few; CDR3 protein: CASSVDYGGSGYTF
D gene: NA; V gene: TRBV7-9; clone size: NA; CDR3 protein: CASSLYSPSEGEQFF
D gene: TRBD2; V gene: TRBV7-2; clone size: many; CDR3 protein: CASSLAGLAGKDTQYF
D gene: NA; V gene: TRBV6-2/TRBV6-3; clone size: few; CDR3 protein: CASSRREQFLYGYTF
D gene: NA; V gene: TRBV20-1; clone size: NA; CDR3 protein: CSASGSASYNEQFF
D gene: TRBD2; V gene: TRBV6-1; clone size: few; CDR3 protein: CASKASGRVNEQYF
D gene: NA; V gene: TRBV7-3; clone size: many; CDR3 protein: CASSLTGKGRHQETQYF
D gene: TRBD1; V gene: TRBV7-2; clone size: many; CDR3 protein: CASSSRGSGYGYTF
D gene: NA; V gene: TRBV7-2; clone size: many; CDR3 protein: CASSFGGGDTQYF
D gene: NA; V gene: TRBV20-1; clone size: few; CDR3 protein: CSARPTGLGNQPQHF
D gene: TRBD2; V gene: TRBV27; clone size: many; CDR3 protein: CASSFRLAELLYEQYF
D gene: NA; V gene: TRBV7-8; clone size: many; CDR3 protein: CASSFYPGANQPQHF
D gene: NA; V gene: TRBV7-3; clone size: many; CDR3 protein: CASSEGNTEAFF
D gene: TRBD1; V gene: TRBV5-6; clone size: NA; CDR3 protein: CASSSRYPGQHNEQFF
D gene: NA; V gene: TRBV6-5; clone size: NA; CDR3 protein: CATRIQGSNTGELFF
D gene: NA; V gene: TRBV19; clone size: NA; CDR3 protein: CATRTVGGLYEQYF
D gene: TRBD1; V gene: TRBV5-8; clone size: NA; CDR3 protein: CASSLGTAYRGSGYTF
D gene: TRBD1; V gene: TRBV7-6; clone size: many; CDR3 protein: CASSAGQGDGYTF
D gene: NA; V gene: TRBV10-3; clone size: NA; CDR3 protein: CAISESNAGGYTF
D gene: NA; V gene: TRBV19; clone size: few; CDR3 protein: CATGNTREKLFF
D gene: TRBD2; V gene: TRBV12-3/TRBV12-4; clone size: many; CDR3 protein: CASRRTSGSYNEQFF
D gene: NA; V gene: TRBV7-6; clone size: many; CDR3 protein: CASSLGFNQPQHF
D gene: NA; V gene: TRBV6-5; clone size: NA; CDR3 protein: CASSYLDTGELFF
D gene: TRBD1; V gene: TRBV7-2; clone size: many; CDR3 protein: CASSFGNRGPYGYTF